This T cell receptor beta chain was sequenced during a study of a mutant IDH1 vaccine in newly diagnosed glioma. Study context: Patients got their first vaccination 4-6 weeks after radiotherapy alone, or with temozolomide cycles.

For this clone: Its target is unknown.

Germline V gene sequence: CDR1 SGHNT, CDR2 YYREEE (reference sequence). V was clipped by 3 bases and J by 7 bases, with 11 bases between them. This CDR3 has 12 residues. The method was immunoSEQ multiplex PCR; TCRdb's version includes in-frame clones alone and lacks a portion of them. There are tens of thousands of clones in the sample; 89% occur only once, and 15% to 25% lies in the top ten. Time point indicated: week 5, during vaccination. Vaccine doses each comprised 300 ug of mutant IDH1 20-mer peptide, with topical imiquimod. The clonotype comes from a man aged 18 to 35 with glioma. This sample comprised PBMCs, obtained from a glioma patient whose treatment included an IDH1 peptide vaccine. This chain uses TRBV5-4 with TRBJ2-7; tentatively, D is TRBD1 (6 bases). The CDR3 coding sequence is TGTGCCAGCAGCTCCCTAACAGGGGAGCAGTACTTC. Translating it yields CASSSLTGEQYF.